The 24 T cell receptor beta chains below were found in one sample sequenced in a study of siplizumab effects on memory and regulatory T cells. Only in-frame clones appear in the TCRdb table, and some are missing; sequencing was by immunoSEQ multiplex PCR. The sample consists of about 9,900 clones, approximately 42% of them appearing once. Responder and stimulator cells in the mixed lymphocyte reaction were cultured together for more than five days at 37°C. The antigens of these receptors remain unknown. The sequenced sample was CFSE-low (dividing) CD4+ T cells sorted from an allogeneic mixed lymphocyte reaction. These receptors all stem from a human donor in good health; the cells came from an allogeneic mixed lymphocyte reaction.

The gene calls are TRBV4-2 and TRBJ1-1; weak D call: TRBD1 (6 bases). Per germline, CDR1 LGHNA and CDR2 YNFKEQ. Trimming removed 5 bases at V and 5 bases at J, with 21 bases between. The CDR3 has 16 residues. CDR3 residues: CASSLAPAGGRTEAFF. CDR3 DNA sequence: TGTGCCAGCAGCTTGGCCCCAGCGGGGGGGCGGACTGAAGCTTTCTTT.

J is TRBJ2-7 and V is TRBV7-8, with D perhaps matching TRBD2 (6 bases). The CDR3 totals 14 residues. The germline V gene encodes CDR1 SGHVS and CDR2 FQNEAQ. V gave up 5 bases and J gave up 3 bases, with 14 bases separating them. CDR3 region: CASSAGTIFYEQYF. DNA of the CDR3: TGTGCCAGCAGCGCGGGGACGATTTTCTACGAGCAGTACTTC.

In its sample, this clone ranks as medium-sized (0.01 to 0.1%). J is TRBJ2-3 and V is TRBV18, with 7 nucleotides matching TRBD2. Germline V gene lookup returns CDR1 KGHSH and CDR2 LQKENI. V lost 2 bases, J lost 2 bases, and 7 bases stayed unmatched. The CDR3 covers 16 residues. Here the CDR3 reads CASSPRWEGSTDTQYF. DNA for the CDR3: TGTGCCAGCTCACCAAGGTGGGAGGGCTCCACAGATACGCAGTATTTT. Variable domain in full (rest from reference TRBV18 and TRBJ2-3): NAGVMQNPRHLVRRRGQEARLRCSPMKGHSHVYWYRQLPEEGLKFMVYLQKENIIDESGMPKERFSAEFPKEGPSILRIQQVVRGDSAAYFCASSPRWEGSTDTQYFGPGTRLTVL.

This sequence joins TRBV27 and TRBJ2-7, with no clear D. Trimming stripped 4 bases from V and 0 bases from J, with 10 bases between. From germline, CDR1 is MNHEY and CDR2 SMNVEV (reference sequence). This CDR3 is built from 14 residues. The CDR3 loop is CASSSYGRSYEQYF. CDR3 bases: TGTGCCAGCAGTTCCTACGGACGCTCCTACGAGCAGTACTTC.

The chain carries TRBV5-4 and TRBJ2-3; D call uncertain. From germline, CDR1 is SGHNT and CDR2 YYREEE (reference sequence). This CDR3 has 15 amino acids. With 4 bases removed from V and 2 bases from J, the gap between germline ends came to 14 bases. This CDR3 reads CASSPKRGPTDTQYF. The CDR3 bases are TGTGCCAGCAGCCCGAAGAGAGGACCCACAGATACGCAGTATTTT.

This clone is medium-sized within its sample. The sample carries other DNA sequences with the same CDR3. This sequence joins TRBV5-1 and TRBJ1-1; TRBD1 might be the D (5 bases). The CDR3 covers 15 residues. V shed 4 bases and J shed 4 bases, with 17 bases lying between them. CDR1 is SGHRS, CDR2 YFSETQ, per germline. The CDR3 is CASSGAQGRGTEAFF. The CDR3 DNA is TGCGCCAGCAGCGGGGCCCAGGGCAGAGGCACTGAAGCTTTCTTT.

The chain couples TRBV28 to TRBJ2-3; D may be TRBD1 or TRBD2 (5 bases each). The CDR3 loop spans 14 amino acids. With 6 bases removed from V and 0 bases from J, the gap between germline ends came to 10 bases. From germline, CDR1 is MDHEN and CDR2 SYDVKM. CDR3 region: CASRRGGSTDTQYF. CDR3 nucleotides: TGTGCCAGCAGGAGGGGCGGTAGCACAGATACGCAGTATTTT.

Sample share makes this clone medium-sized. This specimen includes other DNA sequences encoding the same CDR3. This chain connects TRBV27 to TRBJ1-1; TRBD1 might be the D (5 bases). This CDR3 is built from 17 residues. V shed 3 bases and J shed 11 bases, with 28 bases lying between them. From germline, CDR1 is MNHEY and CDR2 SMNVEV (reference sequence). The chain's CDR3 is CASSFFSPRRGPREAFF. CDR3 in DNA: TGTGCCAGCAGTTTCTTTTCCCCGCGAAGGGGACCAAGAGAGGCTTTCTTT.

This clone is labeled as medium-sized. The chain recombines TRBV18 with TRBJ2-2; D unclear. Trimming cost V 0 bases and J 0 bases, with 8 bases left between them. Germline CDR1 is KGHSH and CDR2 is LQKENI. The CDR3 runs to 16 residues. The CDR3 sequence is CASSPPYGSNTGELFF. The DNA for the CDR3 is TGTGCCAGCTCACCACCATACGGCTCGAACACCGGGGAGCTGTTTTTT. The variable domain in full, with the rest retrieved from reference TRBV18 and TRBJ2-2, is NAGVMQNPRHLVRRRGQEARLRCSPMKGHSHVYWYRQLPEEGLKFMVYLQKENIIDESGMPKERFSAEFPKEGPSILRIQQVVRGDSAAYFCASSPPYGSNTGELFFGEGSRLTVL.

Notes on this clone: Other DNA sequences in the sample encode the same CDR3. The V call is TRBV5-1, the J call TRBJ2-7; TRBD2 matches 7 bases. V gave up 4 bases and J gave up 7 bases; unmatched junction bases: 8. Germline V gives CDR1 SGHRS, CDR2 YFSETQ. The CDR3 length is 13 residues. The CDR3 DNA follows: TGCGCCAGCAGCCGTTTGGGGCGGGGGGAGCAGTACTTC. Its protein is CASSRLGRGEQYF.

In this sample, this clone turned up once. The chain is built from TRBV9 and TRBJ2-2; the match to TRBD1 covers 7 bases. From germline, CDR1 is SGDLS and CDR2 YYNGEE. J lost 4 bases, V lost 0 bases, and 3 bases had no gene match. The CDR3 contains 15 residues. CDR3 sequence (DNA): TGTGCCAGCAGCGTAGAACAGGGGAGCACCGGGGAGCTGTTTTTT. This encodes CASSVEQGSTGELFF.

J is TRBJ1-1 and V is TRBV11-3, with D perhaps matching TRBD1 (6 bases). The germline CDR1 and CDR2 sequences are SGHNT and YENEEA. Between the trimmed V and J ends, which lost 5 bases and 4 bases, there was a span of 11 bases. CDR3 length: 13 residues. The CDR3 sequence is CASSKRQATEAFF. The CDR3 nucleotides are TGTGCCAGCAGCAAGAGACAGGCCACTGAAGCTTTCTTT. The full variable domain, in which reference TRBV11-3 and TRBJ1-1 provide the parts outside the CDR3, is EAGVVQSPRYKIIEKKQPVAFWCNPISGHNTLYWYLQNLGQGPELLIRYENEEAVDDSQLPKDRFSAERLKGVDSTLKIQPAELGDSAVYLCASSKRQATEAFFGQGTRLTVV.

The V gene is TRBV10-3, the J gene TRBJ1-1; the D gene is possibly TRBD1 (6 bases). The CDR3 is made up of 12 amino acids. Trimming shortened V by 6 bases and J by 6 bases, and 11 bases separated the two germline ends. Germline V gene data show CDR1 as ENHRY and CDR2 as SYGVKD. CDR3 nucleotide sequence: TGTGCCATCAGGGGAGGGGGGTCTGAAGCTTTCTTT. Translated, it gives CAIRGGGSEAFF.

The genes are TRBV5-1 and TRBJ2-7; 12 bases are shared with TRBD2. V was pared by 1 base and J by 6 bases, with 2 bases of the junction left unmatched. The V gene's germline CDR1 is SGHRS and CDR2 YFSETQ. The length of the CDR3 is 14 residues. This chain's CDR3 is CASSLRTSGTEQYF. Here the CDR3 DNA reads TGCGCCAGCAGCTTGCGGACTAGCGGGACCGAGCAGTACTTC.

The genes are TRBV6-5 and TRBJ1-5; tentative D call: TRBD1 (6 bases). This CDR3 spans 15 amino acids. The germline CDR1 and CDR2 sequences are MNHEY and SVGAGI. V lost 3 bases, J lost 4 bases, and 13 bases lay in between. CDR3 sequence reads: CASSYVGGRNQPQHF. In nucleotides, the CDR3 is TGTGCCAGCAGTTATGTAGGGGGGAGAAATCAGCCCCAGCATTTT.

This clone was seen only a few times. In DNA, the CDR3 is TGTGCCAGCAGGGCAGAACTAGGCTCCTACGAGCAGTACTTC. Encoded protein: CASRAELGSYEQYF. V gene TRBV6-6 combines with J gene TRBJ2-7; D might be TRBD2 (5 bases). V lost 6 bases, J lost 0 bases, and 12 bases lay in between. CDR3 length: 14 amino acids. Germline V CDR1 and CDR2: MNHNY, SVGAGI (reference sequence).

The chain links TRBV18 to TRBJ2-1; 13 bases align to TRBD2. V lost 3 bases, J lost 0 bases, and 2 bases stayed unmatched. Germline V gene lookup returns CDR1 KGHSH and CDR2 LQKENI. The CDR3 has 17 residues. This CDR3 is CASSPWTSGSSYNEQFF. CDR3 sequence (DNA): TGTGCCAGCTCACCGTGGACTAGCGGGAGCTCCTACAATGAGCAGTTCTTC.

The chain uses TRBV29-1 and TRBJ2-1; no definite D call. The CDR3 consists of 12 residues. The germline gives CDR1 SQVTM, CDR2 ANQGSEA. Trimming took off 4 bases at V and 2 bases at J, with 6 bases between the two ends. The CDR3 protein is CSVVEAYNEQFF. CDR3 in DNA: TGCAGCGTTGTGGAAGCCTACAATGAGCAGTTCTTC.

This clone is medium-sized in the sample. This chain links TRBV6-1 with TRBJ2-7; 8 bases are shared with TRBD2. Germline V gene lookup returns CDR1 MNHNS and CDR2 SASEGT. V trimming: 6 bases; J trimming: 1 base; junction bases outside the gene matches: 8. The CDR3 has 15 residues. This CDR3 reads CASRVSGTGSYEQYF. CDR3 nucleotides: TGTGCCAGCAGGGTTAGCGGGACGGGTTCCTACGAGCAGTACTTC.

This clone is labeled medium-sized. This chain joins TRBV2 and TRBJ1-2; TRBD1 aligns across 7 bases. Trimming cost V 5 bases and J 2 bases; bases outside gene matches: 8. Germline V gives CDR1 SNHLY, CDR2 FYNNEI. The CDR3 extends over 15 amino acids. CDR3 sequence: CASSPLARGNYGYTF. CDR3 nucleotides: TGTGCCAGCAGTCCTCTAGCCAGGGGGAACTATGGCTACACCTTC. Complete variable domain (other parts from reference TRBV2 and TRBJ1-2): EPEVTQTPSHQVTQMGQEVILRCVPISNHLYFYWYRQILGQKVEFLVSFYNNEISEKSEIFDDQFSVERPDGSNFTLKIRSTKLEDSAMYFCASSPLARGNYGYTFGSGTRLTVV.

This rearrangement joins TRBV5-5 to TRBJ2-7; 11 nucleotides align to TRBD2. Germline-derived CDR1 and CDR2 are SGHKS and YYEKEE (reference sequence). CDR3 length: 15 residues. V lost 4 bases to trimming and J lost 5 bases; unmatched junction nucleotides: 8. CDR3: CASSPGTSGLHEQYF. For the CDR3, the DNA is TGTGCCAGCAGCCCCGGGACTAGCGGCCTCCACGAGCAGTACTTC.

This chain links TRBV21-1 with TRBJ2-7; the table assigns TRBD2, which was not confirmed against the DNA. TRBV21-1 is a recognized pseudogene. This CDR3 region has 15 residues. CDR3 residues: CARPRDSEVSYEQYF. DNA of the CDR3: TGTGCCAGGCCTAGGGACTCGGAAGTGTCCTACGAGCAGTACTTC.

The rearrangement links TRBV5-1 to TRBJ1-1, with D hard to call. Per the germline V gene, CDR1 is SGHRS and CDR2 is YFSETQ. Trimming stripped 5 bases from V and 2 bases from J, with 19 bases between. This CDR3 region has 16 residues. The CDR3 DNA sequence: TGCGCCAGCAGTTCCGCCCTCTTGAAAGATAACACTGAAGCTTTCTTT. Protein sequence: CASSSALLKDNTEAFF.

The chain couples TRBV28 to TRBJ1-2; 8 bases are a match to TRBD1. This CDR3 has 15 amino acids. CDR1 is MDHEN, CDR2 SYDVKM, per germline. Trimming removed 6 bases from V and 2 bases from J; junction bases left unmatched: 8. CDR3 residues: CASSPPGQANYGYTF. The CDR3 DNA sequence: TGTGCCAGCAGCCCCCCGGGACAGGCCAACTATGGCTACACCTTC.